This TCR beta chain was identified during a study of breast tumors, draining lymph nodes, adjacent tissues. Germline loops: CDR1 SGHDT, CDR2 YYEEEE. Trimming cost V 5 bases and J 6 bases; bases outside gene matches: 14. The CDR3 covers 15 residues. By share, this clonotype ranks as medium-sized. What it binds is not known. MiXCR, run by TCRdb on the multiplex PCR reads, gives a single entry per CDR3 protein. The sample comprises several thousand distinct CDR3 sequences, roughly 40% of which are singletons, and 14% rests with the top ten. Study-wide findings and caveats: The lymph node origin of tumor T cells was framed as consistent with a hypothesis, not demonstrated.

The specimen sequenced was tumor-adjacent breast tissue. The sequence derives from a female donor with breast cancer. Some clones in this sample may be carry-over from other donors' samples. This sequence joins TRBV5-6 and TRBJ2-7; 7 nucleotides agree with TRBD1. This CDR3 reads CASRYRGTGVSEQYF. CDR3 nucleotide sequence: TGTGCCAGCAGATACCGGGGCACAGGGGTGTCCGAGCAGTACTTC.